One sample yielded the 19 T cell receptor beta chains listed below, sequenced in a study of CD8 T cells in Susac syndrome. About 0.5 to 1 ug RNA was reverse transcribed with random hexamers. TCRdb analysed the immunoSEQ multiplex PCR reads with MiXCR anew, one entry per CDR3 protein. The data hold 150,000 to 250,000 distinct CDR3 sequences, with about 95% observed a single time. Source material: CD4+ T cells from PBMCs. These receptors were taken from a human donor with multiple sclerosis.

The rearrangement joins TRBV24-1 to TRBJ2-3, with D unresolved. Trimming took off 4 bases at V and 3 bases at J, with 10 bases between the two ends. Germline-derived CDR1 and CDR2 are KGHDR and SFDVKD. The CDR3 sequence is 14 residues long. CDR3 sequence reads: CATSDPTATDTQYF. CDR3 nucleotide sequence: TGTGCCACCAGTGACCCCACAGCGACAGATACGCAGTATTTT.

V is TRBV29-1 and J is TRBJ1-2, with TRBD1 identical over 10 bases. Germline assignment: CDR1 SQVTM and CDR2 ANQGSEA. CDR3 size: 14 residues. Trimming removed 4 bases from V and 8 bases from J; junction bases left unmatched: 10. CDR3 loop: CSVGSGTGVTGYTF. Here the CDR3 DNA reads TGCAGCGTTGGATCCGGGACAGGGGTTACCGGCTACACCTTC.

The chain joins TRBV24-1 to TRBJ1-2, with TRBD1 identical over 8 bases. The CDR3 is 17 amino acids. Per the germline V gene, CDR1 is KGHDR and CDR2 is SFDVKD. J lost 7 bases, V lost 5 bases, and 17 bases had no gene match. The CDR3: CATSAPGGQGRGGGYTF. The CDR3 DNA sequence: TGTGCCACCAGTGCTCCGGGCGGACAGGGTCGAGGAGGTGGCTACACCTTC.

The V call is TRBV30, the J call TRBJ2-7; D remains unclear. The germline gives CDR1 GTSNPN, CDR2 SVGIG (reference sequence). The V end was cut by 1 base, the J end by 3 bases, with 7 bases between. The CDR3 is made up of 12 amino acids. The CDR3 sequence: CAWSAQVYEQYF. CDR3 bases: TGTGCCTGGAGTGCCCAAGTCTACGAGCAGTACTTC.

The chain carries TRBV20-1 and TRBJ2-1, with 10 bases fitting TRBD2. Germline-derived CDR1 and CDR2 are DFQATT and SNEGSKA (reference sequence). The CDR3 is 14 residues long. V was clipped by 3 bases and J by 5 bases; unmatched bases: 4. For the CDR3, the DNA is TGCAGTGCTAGTAGTAGCGGGAGGAACAATGAGCAGTTCTTC. Translated, it gives CSASSSGRNNEQFF.

The chain carries TRBV29-1 and TRBJ2-7; D is ambiguous. Trimming left V 6 bases short and J 5 bases short, with 14 bases between. CDR1 SQVTM and CDR2 ANQGSEA come from the germline V gene. This CDR3 region has 12 residues. In DNA, the CDR3 is TGCAGCGTGAAGGCCTATTCCAACGAGCAGTACTTC. Translation: CSVKAYSNEQYF.

The chain couples TRBV2 to TRBJ2-1, with a possible D match to TRBD2 (5 bases). Per the germline V gene, CDR1 is SNHLY and CDR2 is FYNNEI. The CDR3 sequence is 14 residues long. V shed 9 bases and J shed 0 bases, with 12 bases lying between them. DNA for the CDR3: TGTGCCAGTATTCCGCGGGTCTCCTACAATGAGCAGTTCTTC. Translating it yields CASIPRVSYNEQFF.

The chain has TRBV11-3 and TRBJ2-3, with a possible D match to TRBD2 (5 bases). The V gene lost 8 bases and the J gene lost 2 bases, with 8 bases spanning the gap. The length of the CDR3 is 12 residues. Germline V lookup: CDR1 SGHNT, CDR2 YENEEA. CDR3 bases: TGTGCCAGCGGCGGGTCCACAGATACGCAGTATTTT. Its protein is CASGGSTDTQYF.

The chain employs TRBV6-4 and TRBJ2-3; either TRBD1 or TRBD2 may fit D (5 bases each). The V end was cut by 3 bases, the J end by 1 base, with 11 bases between. CDR1 and CDR2 from the germline V gene are MRHNA and SNTAGT. The CDR3 loop spans 15 amino acids. The CDR3 bases are TGTGCCAGCAGTGAACGGGGCGCGGGCACAGATACGCAGTATTTT. This translates into CASSERGAGTDTQYF.

V usage is TRBV5-1 and J usage is TRBJ2-1, with D perhaps TRBD1 (6 bases). This CDR3 has 13 residues. In germline, CDR1 is SGHRS, CDR2 YFSETQ. Trimming cost V 0 bases and J 8 bases, with 9 bases left between them. The CDR3 region has the DNA TGCGCCAGCAGCTTGGAGGGGGTGGATGAGCAGTTCTTC. It translates to CASSLEGVDEQFF.

The CDR3: CSAAGVGETQYF. CDR3 DNA sequence: TGCAGTGCCGCCGGGGTTGGAGAGACCCAGTACTTC. V and J are TRBV20-1 and TRBJ2-5, with D possibly TRBD2 on 5 matching bases. CDR1 DFQATT and CDR2 SNEGSKA come from the germline V gene (reference sequence). Trimming left V 6 bases short and J 4 bases short, with 12 bases between. The CDR3 has 12 residues.

The chain links TRBV18 to TRBJ2-1; 9 nucleotides agree with TRBD2. The V and J ends lost 4 bases and 7 bases, in that order; junction bases with no gene match: 2. From germline, CDR1 is KGHSH and CDR2 LQKENI. The CDR3 contains 13 residues. The CDR3 DNA reads as TGTGCCAGCTCACAGAGCGGGAGGAATGAGCAGTTCTTC. It specifies CASSQSGRNEQFF.

This chain connects TRBV12-3 or TRBV12-4 to TRBJ2-5; D may match TRBD1 or TRBD2 (5 bases each). The CDR3 has 15 amino acids. V was shortened by 5 bases and J by 5 bases, with 18 bases between the two germline ends. Here the CDR3 reads CASSPVGPTMETQYF. CDR3 nucleotide sequence: TGTGCCAGCAGTCCCGTGGGACCTACCATGGAGACCCAGTACTTC.

V usage is TRBV29-1 and J usage is TRBJ2-7, with D perhaps TRBD1 (6 bases). This CDR3 comprises 16 residues. V shed 3 bases and J shed 2 bases, with 20 bases lying between them. Germline loops: CDR1 SQVTM, CDR2 ANQGSEA. CDR3 residues: CSVDRGQRGRPYEQYF. The DNA of the CDR3 is TGCAGCGTTGATAGGGGACAAAGGGGACGACCCTACGAGCAGTACTTC.

The genes are TRBV20-1 and TRBJ2-1; no clear D. The V gene lost 4 bases and the J gene lost 3 bases, with 16 bases spanning the gap. Germline-derived CDR1 and CDR2 are DFQATT and SNEGSKA (reference sequence). CDR3 length: 15 amino acids. The CDR3 here is CSATDQAGSYNEQFF. CDR3 bases: TGCAGTGCTACAGACCAGGCAGGCAGCTACAATGAGCAGTTCTTC.

This chain joins TRBV2 and TRBJ2-1; D not certain. This CDR3 is built from 14 residues. V was trimmed by 7 bases and J by 0 bases, leaving 10 bases between them. CDR1 is SNHLY, CDR2 FYNNEI, per germline. CDR3 amino acids: CASTPSSSYNEQFF. The DNA of the CDR3 is TGTGCCAGCACTCCCTCCAGCTCCTACAATGAGCAGTTCTTC.

The chain couples TRBV5-4 to TRBJ2-3, with D perhaps matching TRBD1 (6 bases). Trimming stripped 1 base from V and 4 bases from J, with 13 bases between. Germline V gives CDR1 SGHNT, CDR2 YYREEE (reference sequence). This CDR3 is built from 15 residues. CDR3 coding DNA: TGTGCCAGCAGCTTGTATCCCAGGGGCGCAGATACGCAGTATTTT. Protein: CASSLYPRGADTQYF. Looking up the rest from reference TRBV5-4 and TRBJ2-3 gives the full variable domain: ETGVTQSPTHLIKTRGQQVTLRCSSQSGHNTVSWYQQALGQGPQFIFQYYREEENGRGNFPPRFSGLQFPNYSSELNVNALELDDSALYLCASSLYPRGADTQYFGPGTRLTVL.

This chain links TRBV30 with TRBJ2-3, with 7 positions matching TRBD2. This CDR3 region has 13 residues. With 4 bases clipped from V and 3 bases from J, the junction kept 4 bases outside the gene matches. Germline CDR1 is GTSNPN and CDR2 is SVGIG (reference sequence). The CDR3 loop is CAWNVGGTDTQYF. The CDR3 coding sequence is TGTGCCTGGAATGTCGGGGGGACAGATACGCAGTATTTT.

The chain couples TRBV27 to TRBJ1-1, with D perhaps TRBD1 (5 bases). Per the germline V gene, CDR1 is MNHEY and CDR2 is SMNVEV (reference sequence). The V gene lost 3 bases and the J gene lost 1 base, with 9 bases spanning the gap. The CDR3 length is 14 residues. The CDR3 loop reads CASSFGGANTEAFF. In DNA form, the CDR3 reads TGTGCCAGCAGTTTTGGGGGAGCGAACACTGAAGCTTTCTTT.